The present TCR beta chain was sequenced within a study of cytomegalovirus exposure and HLA in healthy donors. CDR1 MNHEY and CDR2 SVGAGI come from the germline V gene. J lost 4 bases, V lost 2 bases, and 4 bases had no gene match. The CDR3 contains 14 residues. With regard to this clone: Its cognate antigen is unknown.

Study-level results: There were some V segments, including TRBV6-2 and TRBV6-3, excluded as indistinguishable. Across donors, sequencing depth was assumed by presence/absence analyses to be roughly uniform.

Researchers ran the PCR with 60 Vbeta and 13 Jbeta primers. Sequencing was performed with immunoSEQ multiplex PCR; in TCRdb, only in-frame clones are kept and a portion is missing. The sample contains 110,000 to 150,000 clones, roughly 79% of which appear only once. The donors gave bone marrow, and they were healthy. Sequences were obtained from PBMCs. The TCR comes from a woman in her twenties or thirties in good health and CMV-seronegative. V gene TRBV6-5 combines with J gene TRBJ1-2, with TRBD1 identical over 7 bases. CDR3 bases: TGTGCCAGCAGTTACCAGACAGGGCCCTATGGCTACACCTTC. The encoded protein is CASSYQTGPYGYTF.